This record concerns one T cell receptor beta chain sequence. What it recognizes is unknown. A multiplex PCR was run with 60 Vbeta primers and 13 Jbeta primers. Clones were read by immunoSEQ multiplex PCR, and TCRdb kept only the in-frame ones, dropping some. The sample has 95,000 to 130,000 clones; 81% are singletons. The entry originates in a study of cytomegalovirus exposure and HLA in healthy donors. Germline V CDR1 and CDR2: MGHDK, SYGVNS. The CDR3 has 14 residues. V lost 1 base and J 6 bases, leaving 10 bases between the germline ends. Findings and caveats of the study: More clonal expansion characterized HLA-associated TCR beta chains than equally common others in a later analysis. Reports showed the classifier diagnosing cytomegalovirus status with high specificity and sensitivity. Exclusion applied to some V segments, including TRBV6-2 and TRBV6-3, as they were indistinguishable. TCR beta chain V- and J-gene trimming was linked, in a later analysis, to a missense variant in DCLRE1C.

The sequence was collected from a woman aged 25 to 39 in good health and CMV-seronegative. The chain is built from TRBV25-1 and TRBJ1-5; D is uncertain. The sample consisted of PBMCs. CDR3 loop: CASSEWEGGQPQHF. CDR3 coding DNA: TGTGCCAGCAGTGAATGGGAGGGTGGTCAGCCCCAGCATTTT.